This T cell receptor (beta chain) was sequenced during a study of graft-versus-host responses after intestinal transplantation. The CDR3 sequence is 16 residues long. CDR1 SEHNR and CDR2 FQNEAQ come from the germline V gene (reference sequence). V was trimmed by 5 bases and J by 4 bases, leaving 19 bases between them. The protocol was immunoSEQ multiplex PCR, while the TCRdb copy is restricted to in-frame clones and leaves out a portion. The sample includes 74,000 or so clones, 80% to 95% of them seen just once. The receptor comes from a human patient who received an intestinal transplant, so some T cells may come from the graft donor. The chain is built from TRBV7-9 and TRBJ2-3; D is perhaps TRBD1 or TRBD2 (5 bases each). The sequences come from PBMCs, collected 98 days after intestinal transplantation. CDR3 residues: CASSPRGTSVADTQYF. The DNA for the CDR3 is TGTGCCAGCAGCCCCAGAGGGACGTCGGTGGCAGATACGCAGTATTTT.